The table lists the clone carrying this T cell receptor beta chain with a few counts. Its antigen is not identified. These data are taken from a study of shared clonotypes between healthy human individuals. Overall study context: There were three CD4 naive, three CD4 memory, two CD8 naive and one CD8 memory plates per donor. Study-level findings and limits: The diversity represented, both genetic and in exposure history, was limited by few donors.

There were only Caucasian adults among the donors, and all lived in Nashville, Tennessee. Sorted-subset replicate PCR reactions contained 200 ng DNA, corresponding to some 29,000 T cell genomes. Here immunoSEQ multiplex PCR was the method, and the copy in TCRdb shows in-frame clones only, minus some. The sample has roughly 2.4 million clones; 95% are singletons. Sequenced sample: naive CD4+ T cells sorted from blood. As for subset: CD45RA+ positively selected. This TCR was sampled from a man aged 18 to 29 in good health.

Written as DNA, the CDR3 is TGTGCCAGCAGCTTAGGCGACAGACGAAACACCATATATTTT. Translating it yields CASSLGDRRNTIYF. The V gene is TRBV11-2, the J gene TRBJ1-3, with D possibly being TRBD1 (5 bases). CDR3 length equals 14 residues. V was clipped by 1 base and J by 5 bases, with 9 bases between them. CDR1 is SGHAT and CDR2 is FQNNGV in the germline V gene.